This TCR beta chain was sequenced in a study of metastatic and nonmetastatic thyroid tumors. Whole-study findings and limits: Patients with malignant thyroid tumors reportedly had significantly higher TCR beta diversity than those with benign nodules, in blood and tumor.

In the study's own analysis: It was from CDR3 differences across clinicopathological groups that a distant-metastasis classifier for papillary thyroid cancer was built. TCRdb re-called the PCR reads via MiXCR. TCRdb's processing, not the authors' own work, is the source of the V and J calls. The repertoire holds around 89,000 clones, with under 15% as singletons. Thyroid surgery took place with no prior treatment in any patient. Germline V gene lookup returns CDR1 MDHEN and CDR2 SYDVKM. This CDR3 comprises 19 residues. V dropped 0 bases and J dropped 1 base, with 21 bases sitting between them. In this sample, this clone turned up many times. Antigen specificity is unknown.

The V gene is TRBV28, the J gene TRBJ1-1, with D maybe TRBD1 (5 bases). Sample: blood. The sequence was obtained from a female donor with papillary thyroid cancer or a benign thyroid nodule (not recorded which). Some clones in this sample may be carry-over from other donors' samples. This chain's CDR3 is CASSLWGEPSPNSNTEAFF. CDR3 in DNA: TGTGCCAGCAGTTTATGGGGGGAACCAAGCCCGAACTCGAACACTGAAGCTTTCTTT.